Listed here is a single TCR beta chain. What it recognizes is unknown. This entry belongs to a study of OX40 agonist ivuxolimab in advanced cancers. Regarding the study as a whole: On average, CD8+ T cells showed a greater number of expanded clones than CD4+.

The assay was immunoSEQ multiplex PCR, and TCRdb's table has in-frame clones only and misses some. The sample holds roughly 90,000 clones, 91% seen once. Sequencing used CD4+ or CD8+ T cells sorted from blood, obtained in a trial of the OX40 agonist ivuxolimab. This TCR derives from an adult with an advanced solid tumor such as melanoma, head and neck, liver or kidney cancer.

The DNA for the CDR3 is TGTGCCAGCAGTCGCAGGTCATCCTACGAGCAGTACTTC. Its protein is CASSRRSSYEQYF. The V call is TRBV27, the J call TRBJ2-7; D is ambiguous. V lost 5 bases, J lost 1 base, and 9 bases lay in between. CDR1 and CDR2 (germline): MNHEY, SMNVEV (reference sequence). The CDR3 contains 13 residues.